Below are 4 T cell receptor beta chains sequenced from a single sample in a study of human T cells and chemical hapten exposure. TCRdb ran MiXCR on the RACE reads and lists one entry per CDR3 protein. The table lists more than 300,000 distinct CDR3 sequences, 4.5% to 5.5% of them singletons. Time point of the sample: pre-sensitization, week 0. Treatment specified: therapeutic diphenylcyclopropenone sensitization with weekly scalp DPC. The starting material was whole blood, obtained in connection with sensitization to the hapten diphenylcyclopropenone (DPC). The origin of the receptors is a woman between 45 and 65 years old with alopecia areata. Some clones in this sample may be carry-over from other donors' samples.

Ten or more counts support this clonotype. V and J are TRBV20-1 and TRBJ2-1; 12 bases are a match to TRBD2. CDR1 is DFQATT, CDR2 SNEGSKA, per germline (reference sequence). J lost 9 bases, V lost 6 bases, and 21 bases had no gene match. The CDR3 totals 18 residues. The CDR3 is CSARLAGVQTQSGGEQFF. In DNA, the CDR3 is TGCAGTGCCCGACTAGCGGGGGTCCAAACTCAATCCGGGGGTGAGCAGTTCTTC.

This clonotype was recorded many times. The gene calls are TRBV6-2 or TRBV6-3 and TRBJ2-1, with 15 bases that match TRBD2. The V gene end was trimmed by 0 bases and the J gene end by 7 bases; junction bases not matched to a gene: 10. The CDR3 length is 19 residues. CDR1 and CDR2 from the germline V gene are MNHEY and SVGEGT. CDR3 protein: CASSYSISPGLAGGNEQFF. In nucleotides, the CDR3 is TGTGCCAGCAGTTACTCGATATCCCCGGGACTAGCGGGAGGTAATGAGCAGTTCTTC.

This clonotype came up a few times. The chain links TRBV12-5 to TRBJ1-2; the D gene is possibly TRBD1 (6 bases). This CDR3 is built from 18 residues. From germline, CDR1 is LGHNT and CDR2 FRNRAP. Trimming took 10 bases from V and 0 from J, leaving 27 bases between them. The chain's CDR3 is CATPRGGRLPQSNYGYTF. CDR3 DNA: TGTGCTACCCCCAGAGGGGGGCGCCTCCCTCAATCTAACTATGGCTACACCTTC.

This clonotype showed up many times. The gene calls are TRBV12-3 or TRBV12-4 and TRBJ1-2; TRBD1 aligns across 10 bases. Trimming at V came to 6 bases and at J to 3 bases, leaving 7 bases not matched to a gene. The length of the CDR3 is 15 residues. Here the CDR3 reads CASSRSTGGDYGYTF. As DNA, the CDR3 is TGTGCCAGCAGCCGATCGACAGGGGGCGACTATGGCTACACCTTC.